Following are 32 T cell receptor beta chains from one sample sequenced in a study of cytomegalovirus exposure and HLA in healthy donors. Use of 60 Vbeta and 13 Jbeta primers characterized the PCR. Assay used: immunoSEQ multiplex PCR; TCRdb lists only in-frame clones, some missing. The table shows some 200,000 clones, with roughly 9.4% occurring only once. Sequenced input: PBMCs. Receptor source: a woman between 25 and 40 years old in good health and CMV-seropositive.

The rearrangement uses TRBV21-1 and TRBJ2-7; the listed D gene, TRBD2, was not tested against the DNA. TRBV21-1 is a recognized pseudogene. The CDR3 is made up of 19 amino acids. CDR3 sequence reads: CASSKEIGSGRAKSYEQYF. The CDR3 DNA follows: TGTGCCAGCAGCAAAGAGATCGGTAGCGGGAGGGCCAAGTCCTACGAGCAGTACTTC.

The chain combines TRBV6-1 with TRBJ1-3; D is unresolved. This CDR3 spans 16 amino acids. The germline V and J ends were trimmed by 1 base and 0 bases, with 10 bases remaining between them. Germline V gives CDR1 MNHNS, CDR2 SASEGT. The CDR3 DNA is TGTGCCAGCAGTGAAGGGCAGGTCGTCTCTGGAAACACCATATATTTT. Its protein product is CASSEGQVVSGNTIYF.

This clone has only a few counts. Written as DNA, the CDR3 is TGTGCCAGTAGTAATAGGCTCGCGGTGGATACGCAGTATTTT. Its protein is CASSNRLAVDTQYF. The V gene is TRBV19, the J gene TRBJ2-3; D uncertain. This CDR3 has 14 residues. Trimming took off 4 bases at V and 6 bases at J, with 14 bases between the two ends. The V gene's germline CDR1 is LNHDA and CDR2 SQIVND (reference sequence).

This chain links TRBV7-9 with TRBJ1-1; D may be TRBD1 (5 bases). The V end lost 1 base, the J end lost 0 bases, and 12 bases lay between the germline ends. This CDR3 spans 16 amino acids. Germline CDR1 and CDR2: SEHNR and FQNEAQ (reference sequence). The CDR3 bases are TGTGCCAGCAGCTTAGATCCCCTAGGGGTGAACACTGAAGCTTTCTTT. This encodes CASSLDPLGVNTEAFF.

V is TRBV7-9 and J is TRBJ2-3; no firm D call. This CDR3 region has 15 residues. The V gene's germline CDR1 is SEHNR and CDR2 FQNEAQ (reference sequence). Trimming left V 3 bases short and J 0 bases short, with 10 bases between. The CDR3 sequence: CASSFIPGSTDTQYF. CDR3 DNA: TGTGCCAGCAGCTTTATCCCCGGGAGCACAGATACGCAGTATTTT. Complete variable domain (other parts from reference TRBV7-9 and TRBJ2-3): DTGVSQNPRHKITKRGQNVTFRCDPISEHNRLYWYRQTLGQGPEFLTYFQNEAQLEKSRLLSDRFSAERPKGSFSTLEIQRTEQGDSAMYLCASSFIPGSTDTQYFGPGTRLTVL.

A few counts support this clone. The chain combines TRBV5-4 with TRBJ2-1; 7 bases are a match to TRBD2. Looked up from germline, CDR1 is SGHNT and CDR2 is YYREEE (reference sequence). The J segment lost 9 bases and the V segment lost 0 bases, leaving 9 bases of the junction unmatched. This CDR3 is 15 amino acids long. The chain's CDR3 is CASSLALAGGSEQFF. The CDR3 nucleotides read TGTGCCAGCAGCTTGGCCTTAGCGGGTGGGAGTGAGCAGTTCTTC.

The table lists this clone with a few counts. The V and J genes are TRBV6-1 and TRBJ1-5, with D possibly TRBD1 on 5 matching bases. The CDR3 loop spans 14 amino acids. V was shortened by 8 bases and J by 4 bases, with 15 bases between the two germline ends. Germline CDR1 MNHNS, CDR2 SASEGT. CDR3 sequence: CASRTKGLNQPQHF. The DNA for the CDR3 is TGTGCCAGCCGGACAAAAGGGCTAAATCAGCCCCAGCATTTT.

The V and J genes are TRBV5-1 and TRBJ1-1; 8 bases fit TRBD1. V was clipped by 2 bases and J by 4 bases; unmatched bases: 4. This CDR3 region has 14 residues. The V gene's germline CDR1 is SGHRS and CDR2 YFSETQ. CDR3 residues: CASSFDRGVTEAFF. The CDR3 DNA is TGCGCCAGCAGCTTCGACAGGGGAGTCACTGAAGCTTTCTTT.

The chain employs TRBV11-2 and TRBJ2-7; D uncertain. This CDR3 is built from 13 residues. Germline V gives CDR1 SGHAT, CDR2 FQNNGV. Trimming stripped 3 bases from V and 3 bases from J, with 9 bases between. In DNA form, the CDR3 reads TGTGCCAGCAGCTTGACGGAGTTCTACGAGCAGTACTTC. This encodes CASSLTEFYEQYF.

This clone was seen a few times. This chain connects TRBV15 to TRBJ1-1; no firm D call. The CDR3 runs 13 residues. Trimming left V 1 base short and J 3 bases short, with 6 bases between. Germline CDR1 reads LNHNV; CDR2 reads YYDKDF (reference sequence). CDR3 in amino acids: CATSRAVYTEAFF. As DNA, the CDR3 is TGTGCCACCAGCAGAGCAGTGTACACTGAAGCTTTCTTT.

V and J are TRBV7-2 and TRBJ1-2; possible D gene TRBD1, 6 bases. Germline values: CDR1 SGHTA, CDR2 FQGNSA. Trimming stripped 1 base from V and 11 bases from J, with 11 bases between. The CDR3 length is 12 residues. Here the CDR3 reads CASSLGTGLYTF. The CDR3 region has the DNA TGTGCCAGCAGCTTAGGAACAGGGCTGTACACCTTC.

Only a few counts were recorded for this clone. The V and J genes are TRBV29-1 and TRBJ2-1, with 10 bases fitting TRBD2. The CDR3 runs to 16 residues. Trimming at V came to 6 bases and at J to 1 base, leaving 9 bases not matched to a gene. Germline CDR1 is SQVTM and CDR2 is ANQGSEA. Here the CDR3 DNA reads TGCAGCGTGTCGGAGGCTAGCGGGAGATCCTACAATGAGCAGTTCTTC. Protein: CSVSEASGRSYNEQFF.

This clone came up a few times. The gene calls are TRBV7-9 and TRBJ2-3; 8 nucleotides agree with TRBD2. V was pared by 9 bases and J by 2 bases, with 7 bases of the junction left unmatched. CDR3 length equals 14 residues. CDR1 is SEHNR, CDR2 FQNEAQ, per germline (reference sequence). The DNA of the CDR3 is TGTGCCAGGGGAGATAGCGGGACCACAGATACGCAGTATTTT. It translates to CARGDSGTTDTQYF.

V gene TRBV5-5 combines with J gene TRBJ1-5; the D gene is possibly TRBD1 (6 bases). V lost 4 bases, J lost 7 bases, and 18 bases lay in between. Germline lookup yields CDR1 SGHKS and CDR2 YYEKEE (reference sequence). The CDR3 loop spans 15 amino acids. The CDR3 nucleotides read TGTGCCAGCAGCCGTGGAGCAGGGGTGGAACAGCCCCAGCATTTT. Translated, it gives CASSRGAGVEQPQHF. Looking up the rest from reference TRBV5-5 and TRBJ1-5 gives the full variable domain: DAGVTQSPTHLIKTRGQQVTLRCSPISGHKSVSWYQQVLGQGPQFIFQYYEKEERGRGNFPDRFSARQFPNYSSELNVNALLLGDSALYLCASSRGAGVEQPQHFGDGTRLSIL.

This clone appeared a few times. The gene calls are TRBV5-4 and TRBJ2-1; 8 bases line up with TRBD2. After removal of 1 base from V and 0 bases from J, the junction contained 3 bases not matched to a gene. CDR1 SGHNT and CDR2 YYREEE come from the germline V gene (reference sequence). The CDR3 is made up of 16 amino acids. CDR3 sequence reads: CASSLRSGSSYNEQFF. DNA of the CDR3: TGTGCCAGCAGCTTGCGCAGCGGGAGCTCCTACAATGAGCAGTTCTTC.

There are a few counts of this clone. The DNA for the CDR3 is TGCGCCAGCAGCTTTTCATCGGGGGGCAATCAGCCCCAGCATTTT. As protein: CASSFSSGGNQPQHF. The chain employs TRBV5-1 and TRBJ1-5, with D possibly TRBD1 on 5 matching bases. From germline, CDR1 is SGHRS and CDR2 YFSETQ. Trimming shortened V by 2 bases and J by 2 bases, and 11 bases separated the two germline ends. The CDR3 is 15 residues long.

This clone has more than one count but fewer than ten. The chain employs TRBV7-9 and TRBJ2-1; 10 bases match TRBD2. Germline values: CDR1 SEHNR, CDR2 FQNEAQ (reference sequence). After removal of 0 bases from V and 14 bases from J, the junction contained 13 bases not matched to a gene. CDR3 length: 16 amino acids. CDR3 DNA sequence: TGTGCCAGCAGCTTAGCGCGGGCTAGCGGGAGAATATCAGAGTTCTTC. This translates into CASSLARASGRISEFF.

The chain employs TRBV4-1 and TRBJ1-4; D not certain. This CDR3 has 17 residues. Germline V gives CDR1 MGHRA, CDR2 YSYEKL. The V end was cut by 1 base, the J end by 0 bases, with 12 bases between. The CDR3 region has the DNA TGCGCCAGCAGCCAAGTTGGTTTGGCATCAACTAATGAAAAACTGTTTTTT. It specifies CASSQVGLASTNEKLFF.

The chain couples TRBV6-5 to TRBJ2-1, with 8 bases identical to TRBD2. Germline V gene data show CDR1 as MNHEY and CDR2 as SVGAGI. This CDR3 is built from 15 residues. V was pared by 6 bases and J by 8 bases, with 12 bases of the junction left unmatched. The CDR3 region is CASSRLGGRLYEQFF. The DNA of the CDR3 is TGTGCCAGCAGCCGACTGGGCGGGAGGTTGTATGAGCAGTTCTTC.

This clone was counted only a few times. Written as DNA, the CDR3 is TGTGCCAGCAGCTCCACCGGCGGGAGTAAAAACGAGCAGTACTTC. Its protein product is CASSSTGGSKNEQYF. This sequence joins TRBV7-9 and TRBJ2-7; the match to TRBD2 covers 7 bases. Trimming cost V 4 bases and J 5 bases; bases outside gene matches: 11. Germline V lookup: CDR1 SEHNR, CDR2 FQNEAQ (reference sequence). This CDR3 comprises 15 residues.

This chain uses TRBV5-1 with TRBJ1-1, with 10 bases that match TRBD1. This CDR3 has 15 amino acids. J was trimmed by 6 bases and V by 4 bases; bases with no gene match: 9. Germline CDR1 SGHRS, CDR2 YFSETQ. The CDR3 spells CASSAEGQGSAEAFF. The CDR3, as DNA: TGCGCCAGCAGCGCTGAGGGACAGGGGTCCGCTGAAGCTTTCTTT. Together with reference TRBV5-1 and TRBJ1-1, the CDR3 gives the full variable domain: KAGVTQTPRYLIKTRGQQVTLSCSPISGHRSVSWYQQTPGQGLQFLFEYFSETQRNKGNFPGRFSGRQFSNSRSEMNVSTLELGDSALYLCASSAEGQGSAEAFFGQGTRLTVV.

A single count supports this clone. This sequence joins TRBV20-1 and TRBJ2-7, with TRBD2 identical over 11 bases. Trimming removed 5 bases from V and 10 bases from J; junction bases left unmatched: 4. This CDR3 is built from 11 residues. Per germline, CDR1 DFQATT and CDR2 SNEGSKA (reference sequence). This CDR3 is CSARTSGGQYF. The CDR3 nucleotides read TGCAGTGCTCGTACTAGCGGGGGCCAGTACTTC.

This clone was seen only a few times. The chain combines TRBV5-1 with TRBJ1-2, with D tentatively TRBD1 (5 bases). CDR1 and CDR2 from the germline V gene are SGHRS and YFSETQ. The CDR3 has 15 residues. V was shortened by 3 bases and J by 2 bases, with 14 bases between the two germline ends. For the CDR3, the DNA is TGCGCCAGCAGCTCAAGGGGCCAATCGAACTATGGCTACACCTTC. Translation: CASSSRGQSNYGYTF.

The V and J genes are TRBV7-6 and TRBJ1-6, with 7 bases fitting TRBD1. There are 15 residues in the CDR3. The V gene end was trimmed by 0 bases and the J gene end by 9 bases; junction bases not matched to a gene: 5. Germline V gene sequence: CDR1 SGHVS, CDR2 FNYEAQ. This CDR3 is CASSLAGGGGSPLHF. The CDR3 DNA sequence: TGTGCCAGCAGCTTAGCAGGGGGCGGTGGTTCACCCCTCCACTTT.

The chain employs TRBV9 and TRBJ2-7; 12 bases align to TRBD2. The CDR3 runs to 16 residues. The V gene's germline CDR1 is SGDLS and CDR2 YYNGEE. Unmatched junction bases numbered 9, after V lost 4 bases and J lost 4 bases. CDR3 in DNA: TGTGCCAGCAGCTTCTCCGGACTAGCGGGAAATTACGAGCAGTACTTC. Translation gives CASSFSGLAGNYEQYF.

As to this clone: The same CDR3 arises from other DNA sequences in this sample as well. This chain joins TRBV9 and TRBJ1-1, with a weak D call TRBD1 (6 bases). Trimming took 2 bases from V and 11 from J, leaving 25 bases between them. The CDR3 totals 16 residues. Germline CDR1 and CDR2: SGDLS and YYNGEE. The chain's CDR3 is CASSVNRDTLNTKAFF. In DNA form, the CDR3 reads TGTGCCAGCAGCGTTAACCGGGACACCTTGAACACTAAGGCTTTCTTT.

This clone has only a few counts. The genes are TRBV13 and TRBJ2-2; TRBD2 might be the D (7 bases). The V and J ends lost 5 bases and 1 base respectively, with 23 bases between them. Per germline, CDR1 PRHDT and CDR2 FYEKMQ (reference sequence). CDR3 length: 19 residues. In DNA, the CDR3 is TGTGCCAGCAGCCCCGAGGGGGTTCCCCGCGGGGGGAACACCGGGGAGCTGTTTTTT. Protein: CASSPEGVPRGGNTGELFF.

The rearrangement joins TRBV9 to TRBJ2-1, with unresolved D. V was pared by 6 bases and J by 3 bases, with 13 bases between. The CDR3 length is 14 residues. The germline gives CDR1 SGDLS, CDR2 YYNGEE. The CDR3 loop reads CASTPLAVYNEQFF. CDR3 nucleotides: TGTGCCAGCACCCCTCTGGCGGTCTACAATGAGCAGTTCTTC.

The gene calls are TRBV7-2 and TRBJ2-5; 7 nucleotides agree with TRBD2. The CDR3 sequence is 14 residues long. In germline, CDR1 is SGHTA, CDR2 FQGNSA. V gave up 5 bases and J gave up 4 bases; unmatched junction bases: 7. The CDR3 loop is CASSLTGLVETQYF. The CDR3 DNA sequence: TGTGCCAGCAGCCTAACAGGACTAGTAGAGACCCAGTACTTC.

Only a few counts were recorded for this clone. The CDR3 protein is CASSSGGREDTGELFF. The CDR3 nucleotides are TGTGCCAGCAGCTCTGGAGGGCGGGAGGACACCGGGGAGCTGTTTTTT. The chain employs TRBV5-4 and TRBJ2-2; TRBD2 agrees at 8 bases. CDR3 length: 16 amino acids. Germline V gene sequence: CDR1 SGHNT, CDR2 YYREEE (reference sequence). With 3 bases clipped from V and 3 bases from J, the junction kept 7 bases outside the gene matches. The full variable domain, its missing parts supplied by reference TRBV5-4 and TRBJ2-2, is ETGVTQSPTHLIKTRGQQVTLRCSSQSGHNTVSWYQQALGQGPQFIFQYYREEENGRGNFPPRFSGLQFPNYSSELNVNALELDDSALYLCASSSGGREDTGELFFGEGSRLTVL.

This clone was detected only a few times. The chain employs TRBV5-4 and TRBJ2-2; 13 nucleotides match TRBD2. The CDR3 is made up of 15 amino acids. Germline lookup yields CDR1 SGHNT and CDR2 YYREEE (reference sequence). Trimming at V came to 3 bases and at J to 6 bases, leaving 2 bases not matched to a gene. The CDR3 bases are TGTGCCAGCAGCTATGGACTAGCGGGAGCCGGGGAGCTGTTTTTT. This gives the protein CASSYGLAGAGELFF.

The table lists this clone with a few counts. The chain has TRBV29-1 and TRBJ2-5, with a possible D match to TRBD2 (6 bases). Germline CDR1 and CDR2: SQVTM and ANQGSEA. There are 14 residues in the CDR3. The V end was cut by 0 bases, the J end by 5 bases, with 13 bases between. CDR3 loop: CSVEDRPAGETQYF. Here the CDR3 DNA reads TGCAGCGTTGAAGATCGACCGGCGGGGGAGACCCAGTACTTC.